Listed here is a single T cell receptor (beta chain). What antigen it recognizes has not been identified. No base qualities exist here, and no much larger clone lies one base off it. This record belongs to a study of response to subunit inactivated influenza vaccine (dated by TCRdb to the late 2010s). At the level of the whole study: Deep quantitative T cell receptor repertoire profiling was used in the study to track responses to a trivalent subunit inactivated influenza vaccine. On the study overall, not on this receptor specifically: According to the authors, only a limited number of new T cells may be recruited by each seasonal influenza vaccination.

The library came from RT-PCR. For sequencing, an Illumina HiSeq 2500 was employed. TCRdb reworked the public reads: Q25 trimming with fastp, MiXCR clone assembly, productive beta chains retained. Merged by CDR3 protein, the rows form single entries marked with the most common genes and DNA. For this sample the table gives 170,000 or so distinct CDR3 sequences, of which around 10% were detected only once. 35% to 40% of the sample goes to the ten largest clones. CDR1 and CDR2, looked up from the germline V gene, are MGHRA and YSYEKL. CDR3 length: 14 amino acids, cysteine to phenylalanine. Only the CDR3 part of the read is kept: 42 bases, read in frame from the first base. From V the trimming removes 3 bases and from J it removes 1 base, while the gene matches leave 3 bases of the junction unaccounted for.

Recombination joined TRBV4-1 with TRBJ2-7; TRBD1 lines up with 7 middle nucleotides. Sequenced here: CD8+ T cells sorted from PBMCs, sampled roughly 24 months after vaccination. This TCR was sampled from a man aged 45-69 years who received an inactivated influenza vaccine. Donor details come from another sample of the same person, matched by shared clones. CDR3 protein: CASSHTGVSYEQYF. The sequenced DNA: TGCGCCAGCAGCCATACAGGGGTTTCCTACGAGCAGTACTTC.